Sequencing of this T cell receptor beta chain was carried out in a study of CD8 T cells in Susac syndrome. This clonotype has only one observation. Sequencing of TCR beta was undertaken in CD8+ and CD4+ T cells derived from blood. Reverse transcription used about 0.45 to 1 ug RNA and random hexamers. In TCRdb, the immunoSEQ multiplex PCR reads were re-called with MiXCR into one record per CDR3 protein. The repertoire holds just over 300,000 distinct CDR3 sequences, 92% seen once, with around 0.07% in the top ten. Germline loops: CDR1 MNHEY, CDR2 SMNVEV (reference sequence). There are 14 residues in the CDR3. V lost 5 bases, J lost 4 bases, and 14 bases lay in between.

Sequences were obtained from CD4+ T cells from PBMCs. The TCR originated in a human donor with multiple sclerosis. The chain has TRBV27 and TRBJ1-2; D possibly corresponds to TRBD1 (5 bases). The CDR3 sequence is CASSPGATLYGYTF. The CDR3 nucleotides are TGTGCCAGCAGTCCCGGGGCGACTCTCTATGGCTACACCTTC.